Below are 31 T cell receptor beta chains sequenced from a single sample in a study of blood T cell repertoires in COVID-19. The protocol was immunoSEQ multiplex PCR, while the TCRdb copy is restricted to in-frame clones and leaves out a portion. The table includes about 140,000 clones, roughly 80% detected once. The source material was peripheral blood. The receptors come from a woman aged 50 to 60 with active or convalescent COVID-19.

J is TRBJ2-1 and V is TRBV30, with a tentative D call TRBD1 (6 bases). Germline assignment: CDR1 GTSNPN and CDR2 SVGIG (reference sequence). The length of the CDR3 is 14 residues. Trimming took 4 bases from V and 0 from J, leaving 10 bases between them. The CDR3 sequence is CAWKTGSSYNEQFF. Here the CDR3 DNA reads TGTGCCTGGAAAACAGGGAGCTCCTACAATGAGCAGTTCTTC.

J is TRBJ2-1 and V is TRBV9, with D perhaps matching TRBD1 (6 bases). V dropped 3 bases and J dropped 7 bases, with 17 bases sitting between them. The CDR3 sequence is 15 residues long. Germline-derived CDR1 and CDR2 are SGDLS and YYNGEE. CDR3 protein: CASSEQGFRLNEQFF. Here the CDR3 DNA reads TGTGCCAGCAGCGAACAGGGATTCCGGCTAAATGAGCAGTTCTTC.

The V gene is TRBV5-5, the J gene TRBJ1-4, with a possible D match to TRBD1 (5 bases). V was shortened by 1 base and J by 4 bases, with 17 bases between the two germline ends. Germline V gene lookup returns CDR1 SGHKS and CDR2 YYEKEE (reference sequence). CDR3 length: 17 residues. CDR3 loop: CASSLNSVTADNEKLFF. The CDR3 nucleotides are TGTGCCAGCAGCTTGAATAGTGTGACAGCCGATAATGAAAAACTGTTTTTT. Variable domain in full (rest from reference TRBV5-5 and TRBJ1-4): DAGVTQSPTHLIKTRGQQVTLRCSPISGHKSVSWYQQVLGQGPQFIFQYYEKEERGRGNFPDRFSARQFPNYSSELNVNALLLGDSALYLCASSLNSVTADNEKLFFGSGTQLSVL.

The V call is TRBV6-5, the J call TRBJ1-5, with a possible D match to TRBD1 (6 bases). CDR1 MNHEY and CDR2 SVGAGI come from the germline V gene. The CDR3 spans 15 residues. With 8 bases removed from V and 7 bases from J, the gap between germline ends came to 21 bases. The CDR3 coding sequence is TGTGCCAGCGGCGGGGGAGGGGGAGAGTACCAGCCCCAGCATTTT. It yields the protein CASGGGGGEYQPQHF.

The chain uses TRBV28 and TRBJ1-5, with 11 bases identical to TRBD1. Unmatched junction bases numbered 7, after V lost 5 bases and J lost 7 bases. In germline, CDR1 is MDHEN, CDR2 SYDVKM. CDR3 size: 15 residues. The CDR3 loop is CASSPRTGGIQPQHF. CDR3 DNA: TGTGCCAGCAGTCCTAGGACAGGGGGCATACAGCCCCAGCATTTT.

The chain employs TRBV30 and TRBJ1-2; D unresolved. CDR1 and CDR2 from the germline V gene are GTSNPN and SVGIG (reference sequence). Deletions cut 3 bases from V and 5 bases from J, with 7 bases between. CDR3 size: 11 residues. CDR3 sequence reads: CAWSVVYGYTF. The CDR3 DNA follows: TGTGCCTGGAGCGTAGTGTATGGCTACACCTTC.

The chain uses TRBV28 and TRBJ2-1; D remains unclear. This CDR3 has 12 amino acids. The germline CDR1 and CDR2 sequences are MDHEN and SYDVKM. V was pared by 2 bases and J by 3 bases, with 2 bases between. In DNA form, the CDR3 reads TGTGCCAGCAGTTTACTCTACAATGAGCAGTTCTTC. Encoded protein: CASSLLYNEQFF.

The gene calls are TRBV7-8 and TRBJ2-7, with 7 positions matching TRBD1. This CDR3 comprises 15 residues. Trimming removed 0 bases from V and 7 bases from J; junction bases left unmatched: 9. The germline CDR1 and CDR2 sequences are SGHVS and FQNEAQ. The CDR3 nucleotides read TGTGCCAGCAGCTTAGCGTCTAGGGGGCCTCATGAGCAGTACTTC. Residues: CASSLASRGPHEQYF.

The V and J genes are TRBV28 and TRBJ2-7, with TRBD1 matching 8 bases. J was trimmed by 6 bases and V by 6 bases; bases with no gene match: 7. The CDR3 contains 13 residues. Germline V gene lookup returns CDR1 MDHEN and CDR2 SYDVKM. The CDR3 DNA reads TGTGCCAGCAGGCCACAGGGGGGTGGCGAGCAGTACTTC. It yields the protein CASRPQGGGEQYF.

The chain joins TRBV5-5 to TRBJ2-1; 12 bases are a match to TRBD2. The trim removed 4 bases at V and 4 bases at J, leaving 3 bases unmatched. The CDR3 is 15 residues long. Germline lookup yields CDR1 SGHKS and CDR2 YYEKEE (reference sequence). This CDR3 reads CASSETSGGYNEQFF. In DNA form, the CDR3 reads TGTGCCAGCAGCGAGACTAGCGGGGGTTACAATGAGCAGTTCTTC.

The V and J genes are TRBV6-1 and TRBJ1-2, with a possible D match to TRBD1 (6 bases). There are 14 residues in the CDR3. Between the trimmed V and J ends, which lost 2 bases and 8 bases, there was a span of 15 bases. Germline CDR1 is MNHNS and CDR2 is SASEGT. For the CDR3, the DNA is TGTGCCAGCAGTGAAAGTAACAGGGCAGGGGGCTACACCTTC. Protein product: CASSESNRAGGYTF.

The chain links TRBV27 to TRBJ1-2; D unresolved. The germline gives CDR1 MNHEY, CDR2 SMNVEV (reference sequence). V lost 6 bases to trimming and J lost 4 bases, with 12 bases between them. The CDR3 length is 13 residues. As DNA, the CDR3 is TGTGCCAGCAGCCCCATAGGACTCTATGGCTACACCTTC. This translates into CASSPIGLYGYTF.

The sample holds a few counts of this clone. The chain employs TRBV11-1 and TRBJ2-5; TRBD1 aligns across 7 bases. The CDR3 is made up of 15 amino acids. Germline trimming cut 5 bases from V and 0 bases from J; bases unmatched to any gene: 6. Germline values: CDR1 SGHAT, CDR2 FQDESV (reference sequence). The CDR3 nucleotides read TGTGCCAGCAGCCGATCGGGACAGAACCAAGAGACCCAGTACTTC. Its translation: CASSRSGQNQETQYF.

This rearrangement joins TRBV19 to TRBJ2-1; TRBD1 agrees at 9 bases. Germline V gene data show CDR1 as LNHDA and CDR2 as SQIVND (reference sequence). V shed 4 bases, J shed 5 bases, and the junction held 9 bases outside the gene matches. This CDR3 is built from 16 residues. CDR3 protein: CASSTRDRAKHNEQFF. DNA of the CDR3: TGTGCCAGTAGTACCCGGGACAGGGCGAAACACAATGAGCAGTTCTTC.

V is TRBV2 and J is TRBJ1-6; possibly TRBD1 for D (6 bases). CDR1 SNHLY and CDR2 FYNNEI come from the germline V gene. V was shortened by 5 bases and J by 10 bases, with 21 bases between the two germline ends. The CDR3 is 16 residues long. The CDR3 protein is CASSSLSTGNGSPLHF. In DNA, the CDR3 is TGTGCCAGCAGTTCCTTATCCACAGGGAATGGCTCACCCCTCCACTTT. Combining the CDR3 with reference TRBV2 and TRBJ1-6 gives the whole variable domain EPEVTQTPSHQVTQMGQEVILRCVPISNHLYFYWYRQILGQKVEFLVSFYNNEISEKSEIFDDQFSVERPDGSNFTLKIRSTKLEDSAMYFCASSSLSTGNGSPLHFGNGTRLTVT.

The CDR3 here is CASSQTGTSAYNEQFF. CDR3 DNA: TGCGCCAGCAGCCAGACAGGGACTAGCGCCTACAATGAGCAGTTCTTC. The genes are TRBV5-1 and TRBJ2-1; 10 bases are a match to TRBD2. V was clipped by 4 bases and J by 2 bases; unmatched bases: 6. The CDR3 extends over 16 amino acids. In germline, CDR1 is SGHRS, CDR2 YFSETQ.

The chain links TRBV7-8 to TRBJ2-5; TRBD1 agrees at 7 bases. CDR1 SGHVS and CDR2 FQNEAQ come from the germline V gene. V trimming: 5 bases; J trimming: 1 base; junction bases outside the gene matches: 7. The CDR3 runs 15 residues. DNA for the CDR3: TGTGCCAGCAGCGCAGGGGGACGGATCCAAGAGACCCAGTACTTC. Its translation is CASSAGGRIQETQYF.

The rearrangement links TRBV4-1 to TRBJ1-5; a weak D match, TRBD1 (6 bases). The CDR3 totals 17 residues. V shed 4 bases and J shed 7 bases, with 23 bases lying between them. Germline-derived CDR1 and CDR2 are MGHRA and YSYEKL. The CDR3 reads CASSPGNGGRIYQPQHF. The CDR3 DNA is TGCGCCAGCAGCCCGGGGAACGGGGGGCGAATATACCAGCCCCAGCATTTT.

This clone was detected only once. The CDR3 nucleotides read TGTGCCAGCAGTGAAACAGGGGGAATCTACAATGAGCAGTTCTTC. It is translated as CASSETGGIYNEQFF. The chain uses TRBV25-1 and TRBJ2-1, with 8 nucleotides matching TRBD1. The trim removed 2 bases at V and 3 bases at J, leaving 3 bases unmatched. The V gene's germline CDR1 is MGHDK and CDR2 SYGVNS. This CDR3 region has 15 residues.

This clone was recorded only once. V usage is TRBV7-8 and J usage is TRBJ1-5; D is unclear. Germline CDR1 is SGHVS and CDR2 is FQNEAQ. Trimming removed 0 bases from V and 4 bases from J, with 4 bases in between. This CDR3 comprises 13 residues. CDR3 in DNA: TGTGCCAGCAGCTTAGCGAGGAATCAGCCCCAGCATTTT. It is translated as CASSLARNQPQHF.

This clone was seen a few times. The V and J genes are TRBV28 and TRBJ2-7; 11 bases fit TRBD2. Losses at the gene ends were 5 bases for V and 2 bases for J; bases not matched to a gene: 2. The germline gives CDR1 MDHEN, CDR2 SYDVKM. The CDR3 runs to 14 residues. For the CDR3, the DNA is TGTGCCAGCAGTCCGGGACTAGCGGCCTACGAGCAGTACTTC. Translated: CASSPGLAAYEQYF.

The chain combines TRBV29-1 with TRBJ2-7, with D hard to call. V lost 1 base and J 1 base, leaving 5 bases between the germline ends. The CDR3 sequence is 12 residues long. Germline V gene sequence: CDR1 SQVTM, CDR2 ANQGSEA. CDR3 in amino acids: CSVEVASYEQYF. Written as DNA, the CDR3 is TGCAGCGTTGAAGTAGCTTCCTACGAGCAGTACTTC.

The chain joins TRBV6-5 to TRBJ1-2, with D unresolved. The CDR3 consists of 14 residues. From germline, CDR1 is MNHEY and CDR2 SVGAGI. V dropped 6 bases and J dropped 8 bases, with 19 bases sitting between them. The CDR3 nucleotides are TGTGCCAGCAGGTCATTAGCCTTGGAGTCAGGCTACACCTTC. This codes for CASRSLALESGYTF.

This sequence joins TRBV20-1 and TRBJ1-2; 10 bases align to TRBD1. V dropped 3 bases and J dropped 6; count of bases not matched to a gene: 7. Germline CDR1 reads DFQATT; CDR2 reads SNEGSKA (reference sequence). This CDR3 region has 14 residues. CDR3 nucleotides: TGCAGTGCTAGTTCGGACAGGGGGGTGGATGGCTACACCTTC. Protein product: CSASSDRGVDGYTF.

The J gene is TRBJ2-6, the V gene TRBV6-2 or TRBV6-3, with TRBD1 matching over 9 bases. This CDR3 has 17 amino acids. CDR1 and CDR2 (germline): MNHEY, SVGEGT. V lost 6 bases, J lost 0 bases, and 6 bases stayed unmatched. The CDR3: CASSRTGESSGANVLTF. The CDR3 region has the DNA TGTGCCAGCAGCCGGACAGGGGAAAGCTCTGGGGCCAACGTCCTGACTTTC.

The rearrangement joins TRBV2 to TRBJ1-2; a possible D gene is TRBD1 (5 bases). Trimming cost V 10 bases and J 2 bases, with 14 bases left between them. Germline values: CDR1 SNHLY, CDR2 FYNNEI. This CDR3 contains 13 residues. The CDR3: CANGGTGNYGYTF. DNA of the CDR3: TGTGCCAACGGAGGGACTGGGAACTATGGCTACACCTTC.

This chain links TRBV28 with TRBJ1-4, with no clear D. This CDR3 is built from 16 residues. Trimming removed 2 bases at V and 7 bases at J, with 17 bases between. Germline CDR1 and CDR2: MDHEN and SYDVKM. The CDR3 DNA reads TGTGCCAGCAGTTTAATCGAGGGTGGCGGTAGTGAAAAACTGTTTTTT. This sequence encodes CASSLIEGGGSEKLFF.

The gene calls are TRBV18 and TRBJ1-5; 7 positions agree with TRBD1. The V gene's germline CDR1 is KGHSH and CDR2 LQKENI. V was pared by 6 bases and J by 3 bases, with 5 bases of the junction left unmatched. The CDR3 sequence is 14 residues long. Here the CDR3 reads CASSATGNNQPQHF. The CDR3 DNA is TGTGCCAGCTCGGCGACAGGGAACAATCAGCCCCAGCATTTT.

J is TRBJ2-7 and V is TRBV5-6; 9 bases map to TRBD2. J lost 2 bases, V lost 1 base, and 7 bases had no gene match. The CDR3 is 16 residues long. Germline V gene data show CDR1 as SGHDT and CDR2 as YYEEEE. The CDR3 protein is CASSLFPSGGTYEQYF. The DNA of the CDR3 is TGTGCCAGCAGCTTGTTCCCCAGCGGGGGGACCTACGAGCAGTACTTC.

V is TRBV7-7 and J is TRBJ1-2; no clear D. The CDR3 has 15 amino acids. CDR1 is SSHAT and CDR2 is FNYEAQ in the germline V gene (reference sequence). V lost 5 bases and J 10 bases, leaving 23 bases between the germline ends. The CDR3 region is CASSQYSGVGSPYTF. For the CDR3, the DNA is TGTGCCAGCAGCCAATATTCGGGTGTAGGTTCTCCCTACACCTTC.

The chain recombines TRBV11-3 with TRBJ2-3, with D unresolved. CDR1 and CDR2 (germline): SGHNT, YENEEA. Trimming removed 1 base at V and 2 bases at J, with 13 bases between. The CDR3 contains 16 residues. The CDR3 bases are TGTGCCAGCAGCTTAGGGTGGCAGGATGCCACAGATACGCAGTATTTT. Translation gives CASSLGWQDATDTQYF.